The 2 T cell receptor beta chains below come from one sample, sequenced in a study of blood T cell repertoires in COVID-19. Profiling relied on immunoSEQ multiplex PCR, and the TCRdb table lists in-frame clones only, not all of them. The table includes around 160,000 clones, roughly four fifths detected once. The source material was peripheral blood. These receptors were taken from a man between 60 and 75 years old with active or convalescent COVID-19.

The rearrangement uses TRBV10-3 and TRBJ2-7; TRBD2 aligns across 10 bases. The germline V gene has CDR1 ENHRY and CDR2 SYGVKD. The CDR3 contains 18 residues. After removal of 5 bases from V and 0 bases from J, the junction contained 13 bases not matched to a gene. CDR3 region: CAISLSVSGGPNSYEQYF. The CDR3, as DNA: TGTGCCATCAGTCTTTCCGTTAGCGGGGGGCCGAACTCCTACGAGCAGTACTTC.

This clone was detected only a few times. This chain links TRBV9 with TRBJ1-3; 11 bases fit TRBD1. The CDR3 length is 16 residues. V lost 4 bases and J lost 4; bases outside the gene matches: 7. Germline V lookup: CDR1 SGDLS, CDR2 YYNGEE. CDR3 sequence (DNA): TGTGCCAGCAGCACAGGACAGGGGGCGTTGGGAAACACCATATATTTT. Residues: CASSTGQGALGNTIYF.